Presented here are 16 T cell receptor beta chains from one specimen sequenced in a study of regulatory T cells in long-lasting Graves disease (dated by TCRdb to the early 2020s). The time point label for this specimen denotes: persistent/refractory GD, antithyroid drugs over 5 years with positive TRAb. For both TCR sequencing and RNA sequencing, RNA was extracted from PBMCs using TRIzol. Library preparation was by multiplex PCR. Sequencing relied on an Illumina HiSeq 4000. TCR beta libraries were built with iRepertoire HTBI primers and Arm-PCR amplification of CDR3 regions. In TCRdb, the public reads were trimmed at Q25 with fastp and aligned with MiXCR, with productive beta chains retained. Each record represents a unique CDR3 protein, reported with the most common genes and DNA among its rows. The sample yields some 430,000 distinct CDR3 sequences; 20% to 25% were counted once. The leading ten clones occupy about 7% of the sample.

The source material was peripheral blood mononuclear cells (PBMCs), sampled when the disease was refractory, from a patient treated with antithyroid drugs. Source of these receptors: a female donor with Graves disease.

In its sample, this clonotype was seen a few times. V usage is TRBV4-3 and J usage is TRBJ1-1; no clear D. CDR1 is LGHNA and CDR2 is YSLEER in the germline V gene. Trimming left V 0 bases short and J 8 bases short, with 13 bases between. The CDR3 is made up of 14 amino acids. In DNA, the CDR3 is TGCGCCAGCAGCCAAGATCTCGAGGTACTGGAAGCTTTCTTT. Its protein product is CASSQDLEVLEAFF.

In its sample, this clonotype was seen a few times. V is TRBV10-3 and J is TRBJ1-3; possibly TRBD1 for D (6 bases). Germline-derived CDR1 and CDR2 are ENHRY and SYGVKD. This CDR3 is 15 amino acids long. V was cut by 0 bases and J by 0 bases, with 6 bases left in between. CDR3 sequence reads: CAISESDSSGNTIYF. The CDR3 region has the DNA TGTGCCATCAGTGAGTCGGACAGCTCTGGAAACACCATATATTTT.

This clonotype came up a few times. The chain couples TRBV9 to TRBJ2-7; D is undetermined. V was shortened by 4 bases and J by 3 bases, with 14 bases between the two germline ends. This CDR3 contains 14 residues. From germline, CDR1 is SGDLS and CDR2 YYNGEE. The CDR3 is CASSPSGTFYEQYF. Here the CDR3 DNA reads TGTGCCAGCAGCCCCTCCGGCACCTTCTACGAGCAGTACTTC.

This clonotype was counted only a few times. The chain employs TRBV28 and TRBJ1-4, with a tentative D call TRBD1 (6 bases). The CDR3 contains 16 residues. Germline V gene sequence: CDR1 MDHEN, CDR2 SYDVKM. Between the trimmed V and J ends, which lost 5 bases and 7 bases, there was a span of 20 bases. The CDR3 here is CASSIISGEDGEKLFF. Here the CDR3 DNA reads TGTGCCAGCAGTATCATCTCAGGGGAAGATGGTGAAAAACTGTTTTTT.

This clonotype was picked up many times. This chain uses TRBV11-2 with TRBJ1-2; D is uncertain. There are 16 residues in the CDR3. V lost 5 bases and J 3 bases, leaving 19 bases between the germline ends. The V gene's germline CDR1 is SGHAT and CDR2 FQNNGV. The CDR3 sequence: CASSTRGRKRDYGYTF. The CDR3 nucleotides are TGTGCCAGCAGCACGAGAGGGCGGAAAAGAGACTATGGCTACACCTTC.

V gene TRBV28 combines with J gene TRBJ1-5; D unclear. The V end was cut by 3 bases, the J end by 9 bases, with 12 bases between. The germline gives CDR1 MDHEN, CDR2 SYDVKM. The CDR3 length is 13 residues. The CDR3 nucleotides are TGTGCCAGCAGTTTCCGGGCGCAAGGGCCCCAGCATTTT. This encodes CASSFRAQGPQHF.

This clonotype was counted only a few times. The chain recombines TRBV12-3 or TRBV12-4 with TRBJ2-7; possibly TRBD1 for D (6 bases). This CDR3 comprises 16 residues. V was shortened by 3 bases and J by 0 bases, with 15 bases between the two germline ends. CDR3 sequence reads: CASSFGLTGPSYEQYF. DNA of the CDR3: TGTGCCAGCAGTTTCGGCTTGACAGGTCCCTCCTACGAGCAGTACTTC.

There are many counts of this clonotype. The chain couples TRBV5-1 to TRBJ1-2; TRBD1 matches 7 bases. V was clipped by 0 bases and J by 3 bases; unmatched bases: 5. Germline CDR1 SGHRS, CDR2 YFSETQ. This CDR3 has 15 residues. The DNA of the CDR3 is TGCGCCAGCAGCTTGGACCCAGGGGGGGACTATGGCTACACCTTC. This codes for CASSLDPGGDYGYTF.

The V gene is TRBV13, the J gene TRBJ1-1; TRBD1 is a possible D gene (6 bases). V lost 5 bases and J lost 10, with 14 bases in between. CDR1 is PRHDT and CDR2 is FYEKMQ in the germline V gene (reference sequence). The length of the CDR3 is 12 residues. As DNA, the CDR3 is TGTGCCAGCAGCCCGGGGGGGCCTGGAGCTTTCTTT. This sequence encodes CASSPGGPGAFF.

The chain combines TRBV5-6 with TRBJ1-6, with D unclear. The CDR3 loop spans 15 amino acids. From germline, CDR1 is SGHDT and CDR2 YYEEEE. The V end was cut by 0 bases, the J end by 8 bases, with 12 bases between. CDR3 in DNA: TGTGCCAGCAGCTTGGTAGGAGGCGATTATTCACCCCTCCACTTT. It is translated as CASSLVGGDYSPLHF.

A word on this clonotype: Just one base apart from a much larger clone, this may be a read error. The chain has TRBV7-9 and TRBJ2-5, with 10 bases fitting TRBD2. The CDR3 totals 14 residues. Trimming at V came to 5 bases and at J to 7 bases, leaving 7 bases not matched to a gene. Germline V gene data show CDR1 as SEHNR and CDR2 as FQNEAQ (reference sequence). The CDR3 DNA reads as TGTGCCAGCAGCCCGACTATAGCGGGAGGGACCCAGTACTTC. Translating it yields CASSPTIAGGTQYF. The variable domain in full, with the rest retrieved from reference TRBV7-9 and TRBJ2-5, is DTGVSQNPRHKITKRGQNVTFRCDPISEHNRLYWYRQTLGQGPEFLTYFQNEAQLEKSRLLSDRFSAERPKGSFSTLEIQRTEQGDSAMYLCASSPTIAGGTQYFGPGTRLLVL.

This chain connects TRBV11-2 to TRBJ2-7; D is undetermined. The CDR3 covers 14 residues. V shed 6 bases and J shed 4 bases, with 16 bases lying between them. Germline V gene sequence: CDR1 SGHAT, CDR2 FQNNGV. CDR3 sequence: CASSLDGVGYEQYF. The CDR3 region has the DNA TGTGCCAGCAGTTTGGATGGCGTAGGGTACGAGCAGTACTTC.

V is TRBV30 and J is TRBJ2-5; TRBD2 matches at 11 bases. The CDR3 sequence is 17 residues long. Germline CDR1 and CDR2: GTSNPN and SVGIG (reference sequence). The V gene end was trimmed by 2 bases and the J gene end by 5 bases; junction bases not matched to a gene: 13. The CDR3 loop reads CAWSISRTSGQGETQYF. CDR3 nucleotide sequence: TGTGCCTGGAGTATATCTCGGACTAGCGGGCAGGGGGAGACCCAGTACTTC.

This clonotype showed up many times. DNA for the CDR3: TGCAGTGCTAGAGGACAGGGGGATCAGCCCCAGCATTTT. Translating gives CSARGQGDQPQHF. The rearrangement links TRBV20-1 to TRBJ1-5, with 9 nucleotides matching TRBD1. The J segment lost 5 bases and the V segment lost 1 base, leaving 0 bases of the junction unmatched. This CDR3 spans 13 amino acids. From germline, CDR1 is DFQATT and CDR2 SNEGSKA (reference sequence).

This chain links TRBV27 with TRBJ2-7; D possibly corresponds to TRBD2 (5 bases). V lost 5 bases and J lost 7, with 12 bases in between. The CDR3 contains 12 residues. CDR1 is MNHEY and CDR2 is SMNVEV in the germline V gene (reference sequence). The chain's CDR3 is CASSPGSREQYF. The DNA of the CDR3 is TGTGCCAGCAGTCCGGGGTCCCGAGAGCAGTACTTC.

V is TRBV20-1 and J is TRBJ1-2; 7 bases align to TRBD1. The CDR3 loop spans 13 amino acids. With V trimmed by 7 bases and J by 4 bases, 9 bases remained unmatched. Germline V gene data show CDR1 as DFQATT and CDR2 as SNEGSKA (reference sequence). CDR3: CSVRGQYTYGYTF. CDR3 nucleotides: TGCAGTGTTAGGGGACAGTACACCTATGGCTACACCTTC.